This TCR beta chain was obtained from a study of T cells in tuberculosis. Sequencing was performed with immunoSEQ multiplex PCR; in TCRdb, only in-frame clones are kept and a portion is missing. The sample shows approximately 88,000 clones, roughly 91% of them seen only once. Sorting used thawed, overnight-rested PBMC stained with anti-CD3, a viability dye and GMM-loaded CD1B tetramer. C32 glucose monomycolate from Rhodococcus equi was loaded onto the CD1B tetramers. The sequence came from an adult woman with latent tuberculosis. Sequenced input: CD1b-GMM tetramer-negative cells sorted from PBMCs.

The CDR3 is CAWSAGGITYEQYF. The CDR3 nucleotides read TGTGCCTGGAGTGCAGGGGGAATCACCTACGAGCAGTACTTC. The rearrangement uses TRBV30 and TRBJ2-7; 7 positions match TRBD1. Germline assignment: CDR1 GTSNPN and CDR2 SVGIG (reference sequence). The V segment lost 1 base and the J segment 2 bases; nucleotides outside the gene matches: 5. The CDR3 is 14 amino acids. The full variable domain, its missing parts supplied by reference TRBV30 and TRBJ2-7, is SQTIHQWPATLVQPVGSPLSLECTVEGTSNPNLYWYRQAAGRGLQLLFYSVGIGQISSEVPQNLSASRPQDRQFILSSKKLLLSDSGFYLCAWSAGGITYEQYFGPGTRLTVT.